Listed below are T cell receptor beta chains from one sample, sequenced in a study of vaccination effects on CD4 cells after COVID-19. Their recognized antigens are unknown. Data came from immunoSEQ multiplex PCR; TCRdb stores just in-frame clones and leaves some out. Of under 85,000 clones detected, around 74% appear once; the ten largest clones hold about 1.2%. The sample consisted of CD4+ T cells from PBMCs cultured with HCoV-OC43 spike peptides, taken after COVID-19 vaccination. The receptors derive from a human donor who received a COVID-19 vaccine. CDR3s include the opening cysteine and the closing phenylalanine or tryptophan. The D gene is left open where the match is weak. Some rows have no size entry. The others give once, few or many, or a class for an expanded clone.

size: -; V: TRBV5-1; D: -; J: TRBJ1-6; CDR3: CASSLEPRGNSPLHF; DNA: TGCGCCAGCAGCTTGGAGCCCCGGGGTAATTCACCCCTCCACTTT
size: few; V: TRBV19; D: -; J: TRBJ2-2; CDR3: CASSIGGTGELFF; DNA: TGTGCCAGTAGTATTGGGGGAACCGGGGAGCTGTTTTTT
size: -; V: TRBV5-1; D: -; J: TRBJ2-5; CDR3: CASSFNPGGEETQYF; DNA: TGCGCCAGCAGCTTCAACCCCGGAGGCGAAGAGACCCAGTACTTC
size: -; V: TRBV4-2; D: -; J: TRBJ1-6; CDR3: CASNGQYNSPLHF; DNA: TGTGCCAGTAACGGACAGTATAATTCACCCCTCCACTTT
size: -; V: TRBV15; D: -; J: TRBJ1-4; CDR3: CATSRDLSGANEKLFF; DNA: TGTGCCACCAGCAGAGACCTCTCCGGGGCAAATGAAAAACTGTTTTTT
size: few; V: TRBV12-5; D: -; J: TRBJ1-3; CDR3: CASGLGSSGNTIYF; DNA: TGTGCTAGTGGTTTGGGCAGCTCTGGAAACACCATATATTTT
size: -; V: TRBV2; D: -; J: TRBJ2-5; CDR3: CASKTRDKQETQYF; DNA: TGTGCCAGCAAGACAAGGGATAAACAAGAGACCCAGTACTTC
size: -; V: TRBV14; D: -; J: TRBJ1-3; CDR3: CASSQGNTIYF; DNA: TGTGCCAGCAGCCAAGGAAACACCATATATTTT
size: -; V: TRBV4-1; D: -; J: TRBJ2-1; CDR3: CASSMPGRQDNEQFF; DNA: TGCGCCAGTTCCATGCCGGGACGACAGGACAATGAGCAGTTCTTC
size: few; V: TRBV29-1; D: -; J: TRBJ1-4; CDR3: CSLRVGEKLFF; DNA: TGCAGCCTCAGGGTGGGTGAAAAACTGTTTTTT
size: -; V: TRBV10-3; D: -; J: TRBJ2-1; CDR3: CAISERLKEQFF; DNA: TGTGCCATCAGTGAGCGTTTGAAAGAGCAGTTCTTC
size: -; V: TRBV6-5; D: -; J: TRBJ2-3; CDR3: CASSTGRGDTQYF; DNA: TGTGCCAGCAGTACAGGGAGGGGGGATACGCAGTATTTT
size: -; V: TRBV7-8; D: TRBD1; J: TRBJ1-2; CDR3: CASSLTGGYGYTF; DNA: TGTGCCAGCAGCTTAACAGGGGGCTATGGCTACACCTTC
size: few; V: TRBV6-5; D: -; J: TRBJ1-1; CDR3: CASSDRTEAFF; DNA: TGTGCCAGCAGCGATCGGACTGAAGCTTTCTTT
size: once; V: TRBV11-2; D: -; J: TRBJ1-4; CDR3: CASSLGDTNEKLFF; DNA: TGTGCCAGCAGCTTGGGGGACACTAATGAAAAACTGTTTTTT
size: -; V: TRBV20-1; D: TRBD2; J: TRBJ2-1; CDR3: CSASRGGDNEQFF; DNA: TGCAGTGCTAGTCGCGGGGGGGACAATGAGCAGTTCTTC
size: -; V: TRBV11-2; D: TRBD2; J: TRBJ2-3; CDR3: CASSPRPGLAGGGTDTQYF; DNA: TGTGCCAGCAGCCCCCGGCCGGGACTAGCGGGGGGGGGCACAGATACGCAGTATTTT
size: -; V: TRBV5-8; D: -; J: TRBJ2-5; CDR3: CASSPSRGETQYF; DNA: TGTGCCAGCAGCCCCTCCAGGGGAGAGACCCAGTACTTC
size: once; V: TRBV3-1/TRBV3-2; D: TRBD1; J: TRBJ1-1; CDR3: CASSQNRGPEAFF; DNA: TGTGCCAGCAGCCAGAACAGGGGTCCTGAAGCTTTCTTT
size: -; V: TRBV29-1; D: TRBD1; J: TRBJ1-1; CDR3: CSVRQGGTEAFF; DNA: TGCAGCGTACGACAGGGCGGCACTGAAGCTTTCTTT
size: -; V: TRBV6-5; D: -; J: TRBJ1-4; CDR3: CASSQLRVEKLFF; DNA: TGTGCCAGCAGCCAGCTAAGGGTTGAAAAACTGTTTTTT
size: -; V: TRBV27; D: TRBD2; J: TRBJ2-4; CDR3: CASPRGDKNIQYF; DNA: TGTGCCAGCCCCCGGGGGGACAAAAACATTCAGTACTTC
size: once; V: TRBV12-3/TRBV12-4; D: -; J: TRBJ2-3; CDR3: CASSLSKDTQYF; DNA: TGTGCCAGCAGTTTATCCAAAGATACGCAGTATTTT
size: few; V: TRBV5-4; D: TRBD1; J: TRBJ2-1; CDR3: CATSQTGGDEQFF; DNA: TGTGCCACCAGCCAGACAGGGGGCGATGAGCAGTTCTTC
size: -; V: TRBV12-3/TRBV12-4; D: -; J: TRBJ1-1; CDR3: CASSRTPNTEAFF; DNA: TGTGCCAGCAGCCGGACCCCTAACACTGAAGCTTTCTTT
size: once; V: TRBV2; D: -; J: TRBJ1-1; CDR3: CASSLTGPNTEAFF; DNA: TGTGCCAGCAGTTTGACGGGGCCGAACACTGAAGCTTTCTTT
size: once; V: TRBV5-1; D: -; J: TRBJ1-4; CDR3: CASSDERGYEKLFF; DNA: TGCGCCAGCAGCGACGAGAGGGGATACGAAAAACTGTTTTTT
size: -; V: TRBV10-3; D: -; J: TRBJ2-3; CDR3: CAISVQTTDTQYF; DNA: TGTGCCATCAGTGTCCAGACCACAGATACGCAGTATTTT
size: -; V: TRBV18; D: TRBD2; J: TRBJ2-5; CDR3: CASSPGRGVAQETQYF; DNA: TGTGCCAGCTCACCGGGACGGGGGGTTGCTCAAGAGACCCAGTACTTC
size: -; V: TRBV5-5; D: -; J: TRBJ2-2; CDR3: CASSLEGERDTGELFF; DNA: TGTGCCAGCAGCTTGGAGGGAGAAAGGGACACCGGGGAGCTGTTTTTT
size: -; V: TRBV4-1; D: TRBD1; J: TRBJ1-3; CDR3: CASSQADAAGQIKWGNTIYF; DNA: TGCGCCAGCAGCCAAGCGGACGCCGCGGGACAGATTAAGTGGGGAAACACCATATATTTT
size: -; V: TRBV5-5; D: -; J: TRBJ2-6; CDR3: CASSLDSSSGANVLTF; DNA: TGTGCCAGCAGCTTGGACTCATCCTCTGGGGCCAACGTCCTGACTTTC
size: -; V: TRBV2; D: TRBD1; J: TRBJ1-2; CDR3: CASSREQGSYYGYTF; DNA: TGTGCCAGCAGTCGGGAACAGGGGTCCTACTATGGCTACACCTTC
size: -; V: TRBV18; D: -; J: TRBJ1-1; CDR3: CASSLRDQGTEAFF; DNA: TGTGCCAGCTCACTCCGGGACCAGGGCACTGAAGCTTTCTTT
size: -; V: TRBV5-1; D: TRBD2; J: TRBJ2-1; CDR3: CASRIGTSGPREQFF; DNA: TGCGCCAGCAGGATCGGGACTAGCGGCCCCAGGGAGCAGTTCTTC
size: -; V: TRBV23-1; D: -; J: TRBJ1-2; CDR3: CASRQWDTKRNGYTF; DNA: TGCGCCAGTCGTCAATGGGACACCAAAAGGAATGGCTACACCTTC
size: -; V: TRBV5-4; D: -; J: TRBJ1-6; CDR3: CASSLGQGKNSPLHF; DNA: TGTGCCAGCAGCCTAGGCCAGGGAAAAAATTCACCCCTCCACTTT
size: -; V: TRBV7-3; D: TRBD2; J: TRBJ2-1; CDR3: CASSPSRLAGSYNEQFF; DNA: TGTGCCAGCAGCCCAAGTAGGCTAGCGGGGTCCTACAATGAGCAGTTCTTC
size: -; V: TRBV10-3; D: -; J: TRBJ1-6; CDR3: CAISELGASYNSPLHF; DNA: TGTGCCATCAGTGAGTTGGGGGCTTCCTATAATTCACCCCTCCACTTT
size: -; V: TRBV5-1; D: -; J: TRBJ1-1; CDR3: CASSPRIQNTEAFF; DNA: TGCGCCAGCAGCCCTCGGATACAGAACACTGAAGCTTTCTTT
size: once; V: TRBV9; D: -; J: TRBJ1-2; CDR3: CASSAESRGSYGYTF; DNA: TGTGCCAGCAGCGCTGAGAGTCGGGGATCCTATGGCTACACCTTC
size: -; V: TRBV5-1; D: -; J: TRBJ1-1; CDR3: CASSPGSQLTEAFF; DNA: TGCGCCAGCAGCCCCGGGTCCCAGCTAACTGAAGCTTTCTTT
size: -; V: TRBV12-5; D: TRBD2; J: TRBJ2-3; CDR3: CASGSAGTSDTDTQYF; DNA: TGTGCTAGTGGTTCAGCAGGGACTAGCGACACAGATACGCAGTATTTT
size: few; V: TRBV4-3; D: TRBD1; J: TRBJ2-2; CDR3: CASSQVHTGGNGELFF; DNA: TGCGCCAGCAGCCAAGTTCATACAGGGGGCAACGGGGAGCTGTTTTTT
size: -; V: TRBV19; D: TRBD1; J: TRBJ1-1; CDR3: CASSDRLDTEAFF; DNA: TGTGCCAGTTCGGACAGGCTGGACACTGAAGCTTTCTTT
size: -; V: TRBV24-1; D: TRBD1; J: TRBJ1-2; CDR3: CATSDPGGAEGYTF; DNA: TGTGCCACCAGTGACCCAGGGGGCGCGGAAGGCTACACCTTC
size: few; V: TRBV15; D: TRBD1; J: TRBJ1-5; CDR3: CATSRPNRGRSSQPQHF; DNA: TGTGCCACCAGCAGACCTAACAGGGGGCGGAGTAGTCAGCCCCAGCATTTT
size: -; V: TRBV7-9; D: -; J: TRBJ2-3; CDR3: CASRVQGGADTQYF; DNA: TGTGCCAGCAGGGTACAGGGGGGGGCAGATACGCAGTATTTT
size: -; V: TRBV12-3/TRBV12-4; D: -; J: TRBJ2-2; CDR3: CASSLAGTGELFF; DNA: TGTGCCAGCAGTTTAGCAGGGACCGGGGAGCTGTTTTTT
size: few; V: TRBV7-3; D: TRBD1; J: TRBJ2-5; CDR3: CASSLNKGAGETQYF; DNA: TGTGCCAGCAGCTTAAACAAGGGGGCAGGGGAGACCCAGTACTTC
size: -; V: TRBV2; D: -; J: TRBJ2-3; CDR3: CASSEAGAVTDTQYF; DNA: TGTGCCAGCAGTGAAGCGGGGGCCGTTACAGATACGCAGTATTTT
size: few; V: TRBV30; D: -; J: TRBJ1-6; CDR3: CASKRGPDNSPLHF; DNA: TGTGCCTCCAAACGGGGACCTGATAATTCACCCCTCCACTTT
size: few; V: TRBV7-3; D: -; J: TRBJ1-1; CDR3: CASSPTVGTEAFF; DNA: TGTGCCAGTAGCCCCACAGTTGGAACTGAAGCTTTCTTT
size: -; V: TRBV14; D: -; J: TRBJ2-4; CDR3: CASSQDLGTLLYF; DNA: TGTGCCAGCAGCCAAGATCTGGGGACTCTCTTGTACTTC
size: -; V: TRBV28; D: TRBD1; J: TRBJ2-1; CDR3: CASSPLGQYYNEQFF; DNA: TGTGCCAGCAGTCCGCTGGGACAGTACTACAATGAGCAGTTCTTC
size: -; V: TRBV3-1/TRBV3-2; D: -; J: TRBJ1-5; CDR3: CASSPTTGGGQPQHF; DNA: TGTGCCAGCAGCCCTACGACGGGGGGAGGACAGCCCCAGCATTTT
size: -; V: TRBV3-1/TRBV3-2; D: -; J: TRBJ2-2; CDR3: CASSPRPGGTGELFF; DNA: TGTGCCAGCAGCCCGAGGCCAGGTGGGACCGGGGAGCTGTTTTTT